This T cell receptor beta chain was observed in a study of technical replicates of blood from several donors. Data came from immunoSEQ multiplex PCR; TCRdb stores just in-frame clones and leaves some out. The data hold approximately 41,000 clones, with roughly 96% observed a single time. The V gene lost 3 bases and the J gene lost 0 bases, with 17 bases spanning the gap. There are 17 residues in the CDR3. The germline CDR1 and CDR2 sequences are MDHEN and SYDVKM. The chain employs TRBV28 and TRBJ1-1; the D gene is possibly TRBD1 (5 bases). The sequencing sample was made of T cells isolated from PBMCs. This clonotype was obtained from a human donor in good health. CDR3 in DNA: TGTGCCAGCAGTTTGGGGGGATTTGGGGTTATGAACACTGAAGCTTTCTTT. It translates to CASSLGGFGVMNTEAFF. Together with reference TRBV28 and TRBJ1-1, the CDR3 gives the full variable domain: DVKVTQSSRYLVKRTGEKVFLECVQDMDHENMFWYRQDPGLGLRLIYFSYDVKMKEKGDIPEGYSVSREKKERFSLILESASTNQTSMYLCASSLGGFGVMNTEAFFGQGTRLTVV.